This paragraph reports one TCR beta chain. These data belong to a study of blood T cells in healthy people across ages. CDR1 is SGHVS, CDR2 FNYEAQ, per germline. The CDR3 runs 14 residues. V lost 5 bases and J lost 2, with 10 bases in between. A second PCR of about 7 to 12 cycles used a sample-barcoded 5' primer and a J-beta primer mix. TCRdb passed the 5' RACE reads through MiXCR, listing each CDR3 protein once. This repertoire shows about 680,000 distinct CDR3 sequences, roughly 49% found once; its top ten account for 25% to 35%. Sequenced input: blood. The genes are TRBV7-6 and TRBJ2-1; tentative D call: TRBD2 (6 bases). This receptor was identified in a woman aged 55-69 years in good health. Written as DNA, the CDR3 is TGTGCCAGCAGCCCCCGCGGGACCTACAATGAGCAGTTCTTC. This sequence encodes CASSPRGTYNEQFF.